These 2 T cell receptor beta chains came from one sample sequenced in a study of T cells after yellow fever vaccination (dated by TCRdb to about 2019). Libraries were built with 5' RACE. Sequencing relied on an Illumina HiSeq 2500. TCRdb ran its own pipeline on the public reads, namely fastp trimming at Q25 and MiXCR clone calling, and kept in-frame beta chains. One record per CDR3 amino acid sequence lists the most common genes and DNA. The sample includes hundreds of thousands of distinct CDR3 sequences, with 20% to 25% observed a single time. The ten largest clones add up to about 16% of the sample. The treatment or condition label of this sample denotes: live attenuated yellow fever vaccine strain. The sample was PBMCs, taken 21 days after the first yellow fever vaccination. These TCRs come from a man aged 18 to 35 who received the YFV17D yellow fever vaccine.

This clonotype came up a few times. The chain recombines TRBV7-2 with TRBJ1-6; 8 bases agree with TRBD1. V gave up 2 bases and J gave up 6 bases; unmatched junction bases: 3. This CDR3 has 15 residues. Germline assignment: CDR1 SGHTA and CDR2 FQGNSA. DNA of the CDR3: TGTGCCAGCAGCTTAATTGGACAGGGTAATTCACCCCTCCACTTT. Its protein is CASSLIGQGNSPLHF.

This clonotype was detected only once. The chain carries TRBV29-1 and TRBJ2-5, with 7 bases matching TRBD1. J was trimmed by 2 bases and V by 6 bases; bases with no gene match: 6. The CDR3 is 13 residues long. The germline CDR1 and CDR2 sequences are SQVTM and ANQGSEA. This chain's CDR3 is CSVRGQDQETQYF. Written as DNA, the CDR3 is TGCAGCGTACGCGGACAGGATCAAGAGACCCAGTACTTC.